Below, 11 T cell receptor beta chains from the same sample are listed, as sequenced in a study of OX40 agonist ivuxolimab in advanced cancers. The table came from immunoSEQ multiplex PCR; TCRdb's copy has only in-frame clones and leaves some out. The profile covers tens of thousands of clones, with roughly 87% appearing a single time and 1% to 1.2% taken by the ten largest. The specimen comprised CD4+ or CD8+ T cells sorted from blood, sampled in a trial of the OX40 agonist ivuxolimab. The receptors here all came from an adult with an advanced solid tumor such as melanoma, head and neck, liver or kidney cancer.

A few counts support this clone. J is TRBJ1-6 and V is TRBV7-9; possibly TRBD1 for D (6 bases). CDR1 and CDR2 from the germline V gene are SEHNR and FQNEAQ (reference sequence). V lost 5 bases, J lost 10 bases, and 18 bases lay in between. The CDR3 totals 15 residues. The CDR3 sequence is CASSPWGGPGSPLHF. The CDR3 DNA sequence: TGTGCCAGCAGCCCATGGGGGGGGCCCGGCTCACCCCTCCACTTT.

The table lists this clone with a few counts. The chain employs TRBV6-4 and TRBJ2-2; 9 positions match TRBD2. With 3 bases clipped from V and 5 bases from J, the junction kept 7 bases outside the gene matches. The CDR3 has 16 residues. Germline lookup yields CDR1 MRHNA and CDR2 SNTAGT. CDR3 in amino acids: CASSDSGGSGTGELFF. CDR3 coding DNA: TGTGCCAGCAGTGATAGCGGGGGATCTGGGACCGGGGAGCTGTTTTTT.

This clone was counted a few times. Here the CDR3 reads CASSQDANQPQHF. CDR3 in DNA: TGTGCCAGCAGCCAAGACGCCAATCAGCCCCAGCATTTT. V and J are TRBV4-2 and TRBJ1-5; D not resolved. CDR1 LGHNA and CDR2 YNFKEQ come from the germline V gene. Between the trimmed V and J ends, which lost 0 bases and 3 bases, there was a span of 3 bases. The CDR3 has 13 amino acids.

This chain uses TRBV5-4 with TRBJ2-3; D remains ambiguous. Deletions cut 4 bases from V and 2 bases from J, with 5 bases between. The germline V gene has CDR1 SGHNT and CDR2 YYREEE (reference sequence). The CDR3 length is 12 residues. CDR3 in amino acids: CASSGYTDTQYF. CDR3 bases: TGTGCCAGCAGCGGATACACAGATACGCAGTATTTT.

The V call is TRBV18, the J call TRBJ1-1; D is unclear. From germline, CDR1 is KGHSH and CDR2 LQKENI. This CDR3 has 14 residues. V gave up 2 bases and J gave up 2 bases, with 9 bases separating them. CDR3 nucleotides: TGTGCCAGCTCACCAGGCGATTTCAACACTGAAGCTTTCTTT. It translates to CASSPGDFNTEAFF.

This chain links TRBV5-1 with TRBJ2-7; TRBD1 matches 8 bases. After removal of 4 bases from V and 1 base from J, the junction contained 10 bases not matched to a gene. Germline CDR1 SGHRS, CDR2 YFSETQ. CDR3 length equals 16 residues. CDR3 nucleotide sequence: TGCGCCAGCAGCGCCCCTGGACAGGGCATATCCTACGAGCAGTACTTC. This sequence encodes CASSAPGQGISYEQYF.

The chain combines TRBV7-2 with TRBJ1-1; D not certain. The V end lost 4 bases, the J end lost 2 bases, and 5 bases lay between the germline ends. The CDR3 extends over 12 amino acids. CDR1 is SGHTA, CDR2 FQGNSA, per germline. In DNA form, the CDR3 reads TGTGCCAGCAGCTCGCGAAACACTGAAGCTTTCTTT. This gives the protein CASSSRNTEAFF.

The V gene is TRBV30, the J gene TRBJ1-2, with a tentative D call TRBD1 (6 bases). V was trimmed by 4 bases and J by 5 bases, leaving 17 bases between them. This CDR3 is 14 amino acids long. Germline V gene data show CDR1 as GTSNPN and CDR2 as SVGIG (reference sequence). This chain's CDR3 is CAWISRGWMYGYTF. CDR3 bases: TGTGCCTGGATCAGCAGGGGCTGGATGTATGGCTACACCTTC.

This clone was recorded only once. This chain links TRBV6-5 with TRBJ1-6; TRBD1 might be the D (5 bases). The germline V gene encodes CDR1 MNHEY and CDR2 SVGAGI. The CDR3 is 14 residues long. The V gene lost 2 bases and the J gene lost 14 bases, with 16 bases spanning the gap. The CDR3 DNA is TGTGCCAGCAGTTACGACAGCACCGTGAGGGCCCTCCACTTT. Its translation: CASSYDSTVRALHF.

The chain links TRBV10-2 to TRBJ1-2; TRBD1 is a possible D gene (5 bases). The CDR3 contains 16 residues. Germline-derived CDR1 and CDR2 are WSHSY and SAAADI. V was clipped by 3 bases and J by 3 bases, with 17 bases between them. The DNA for the CDR3 is TGCGCCAGCAGTGACGGGGGTGTCTCGTCGGACTATGGCTACACCTTC. Translating gives CASSDGGVSSDYGYTF.

For this clone: This sample also contains other DNA sequences that code for the same CDR3. The chain recombines TRBV29-1 with TRBJ1-1; 11 positions match TRBD1. V was pared by 6 bases and J by 1 base, with 1 base of the junction left unmatched. This CDR3 has 13 residues. Germline V gene lookup returns CDR1 SQVTM and CDR2 ANQGSEA. The chain's CDR3 is CSVGTGGNTEAFF. In DNA form, the CDR3 reads TGCAGCGTAGGGACAGGGGGGAACACTGAAGCTTTCTTT.